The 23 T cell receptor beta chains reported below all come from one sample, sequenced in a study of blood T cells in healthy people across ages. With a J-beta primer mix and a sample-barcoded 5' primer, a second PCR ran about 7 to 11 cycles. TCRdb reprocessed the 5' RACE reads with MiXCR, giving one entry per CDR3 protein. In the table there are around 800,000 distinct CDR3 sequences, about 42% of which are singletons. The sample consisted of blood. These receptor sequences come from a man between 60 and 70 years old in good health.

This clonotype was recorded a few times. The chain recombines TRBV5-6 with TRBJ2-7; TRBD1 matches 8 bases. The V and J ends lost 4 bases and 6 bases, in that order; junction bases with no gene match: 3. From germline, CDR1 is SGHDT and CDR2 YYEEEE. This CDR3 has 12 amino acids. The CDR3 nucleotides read TGTGCCAGCAGCCATGGACAGGGCGAGCAGTACTTC. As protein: CASSHGQGEQYF.

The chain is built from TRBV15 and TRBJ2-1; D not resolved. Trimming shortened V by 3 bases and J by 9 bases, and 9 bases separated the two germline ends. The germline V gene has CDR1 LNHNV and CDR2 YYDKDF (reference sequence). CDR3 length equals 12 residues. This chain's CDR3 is CATSRVRGEQFF. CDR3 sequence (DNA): TGTGCCACCAGCAGGGTAAGAGGTGAGCAGTTCTTC.

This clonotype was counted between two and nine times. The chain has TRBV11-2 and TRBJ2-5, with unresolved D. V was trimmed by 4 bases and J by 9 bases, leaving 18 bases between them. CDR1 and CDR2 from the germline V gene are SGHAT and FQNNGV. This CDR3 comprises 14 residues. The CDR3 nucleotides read TGTGCCAGCAGCTCCCCCGGCAGTCACTTGGCCCAGTACTTC. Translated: CASSSPGSHLAQYF.

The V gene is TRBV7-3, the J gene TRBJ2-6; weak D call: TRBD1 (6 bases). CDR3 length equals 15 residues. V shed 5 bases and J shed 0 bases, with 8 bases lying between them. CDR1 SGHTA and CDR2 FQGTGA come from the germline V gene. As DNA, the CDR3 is TGTGCCAGCAGCAAACAGGGCTCTGGGGCCAACGTCCTGACTTTC. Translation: CASSKQGSGANVLTF.

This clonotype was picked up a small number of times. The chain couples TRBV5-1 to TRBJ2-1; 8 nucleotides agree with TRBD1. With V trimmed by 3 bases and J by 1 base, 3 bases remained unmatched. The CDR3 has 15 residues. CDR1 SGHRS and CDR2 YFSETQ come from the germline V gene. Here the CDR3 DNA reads TGCGCCAGCAGCTGGGGGACAGGATCCTACAATGAGCAGTTCTTC. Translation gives CASSWGTGSYNEQFF.

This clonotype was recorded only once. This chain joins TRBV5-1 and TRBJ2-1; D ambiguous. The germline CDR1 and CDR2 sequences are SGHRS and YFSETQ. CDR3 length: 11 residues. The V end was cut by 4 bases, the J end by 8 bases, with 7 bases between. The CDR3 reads CASSPDHEQFF. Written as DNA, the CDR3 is TGCGCCAGCAGCCCCGACCATGAGCAGTTCTTC.

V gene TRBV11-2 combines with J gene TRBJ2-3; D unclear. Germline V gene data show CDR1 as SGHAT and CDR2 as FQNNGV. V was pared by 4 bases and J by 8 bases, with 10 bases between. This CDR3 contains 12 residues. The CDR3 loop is CASSSGSATQYF. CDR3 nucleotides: TGTGCCAGCAGCTCCGGATCTGCTACGCAGTATTTT.

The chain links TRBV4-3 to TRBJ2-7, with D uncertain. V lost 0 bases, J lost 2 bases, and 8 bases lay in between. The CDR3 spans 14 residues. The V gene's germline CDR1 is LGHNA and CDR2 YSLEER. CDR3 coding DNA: TGCGCCAGCAGCCAAGATCGCGTAGCCTACGAGCAGTACTTC. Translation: CASSQDRVAYEQYF.

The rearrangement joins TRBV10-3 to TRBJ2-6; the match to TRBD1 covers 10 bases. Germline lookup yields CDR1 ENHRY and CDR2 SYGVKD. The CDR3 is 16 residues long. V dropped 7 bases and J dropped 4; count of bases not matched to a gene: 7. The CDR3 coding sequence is TGTGCCATCAACCCCGGGACAGGGGCCGGGGCCAACGTCCTGACTTTC. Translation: CAINPGTGAGANVLTF.

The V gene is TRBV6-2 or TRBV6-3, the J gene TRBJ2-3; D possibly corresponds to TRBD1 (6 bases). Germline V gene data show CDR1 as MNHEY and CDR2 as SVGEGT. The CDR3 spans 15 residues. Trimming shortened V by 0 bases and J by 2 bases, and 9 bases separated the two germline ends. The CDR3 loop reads CASSYSDSVTDTQYF. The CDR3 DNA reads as TGTGCCAGCAGTTACTCGGACAGTGTCACAGATACGCAGTATTTT.

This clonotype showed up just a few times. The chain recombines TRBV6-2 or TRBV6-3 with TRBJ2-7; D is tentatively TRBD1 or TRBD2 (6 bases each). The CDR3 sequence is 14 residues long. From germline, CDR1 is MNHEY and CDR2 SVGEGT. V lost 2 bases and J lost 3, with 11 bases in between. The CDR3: CASSYDGGVYEQYF. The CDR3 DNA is TGTGCCAGCAGTTACGACGGGGGCGTCTACGAGCAGTACTTC.

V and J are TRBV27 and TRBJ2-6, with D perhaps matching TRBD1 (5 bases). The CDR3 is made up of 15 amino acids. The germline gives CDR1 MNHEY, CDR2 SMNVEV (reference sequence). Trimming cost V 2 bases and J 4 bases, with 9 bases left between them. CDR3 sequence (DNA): TGTGCCAGCAGTTTAGCAGGGTACGGGGCCAACGTCCTGACTTTC. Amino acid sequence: CASSLAGYGANVLTF.

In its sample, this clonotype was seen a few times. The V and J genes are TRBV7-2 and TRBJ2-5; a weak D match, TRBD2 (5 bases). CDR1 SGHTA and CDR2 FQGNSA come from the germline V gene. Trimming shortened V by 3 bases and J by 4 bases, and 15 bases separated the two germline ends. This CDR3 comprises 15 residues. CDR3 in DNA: TGTGCCAGCAGCTTGGCCGACTATTCGGGAGAGACCCAGTACTTC. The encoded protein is CASSLADYSGETQYF. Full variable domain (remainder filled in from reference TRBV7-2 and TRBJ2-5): GAGVSQSPSNKVTEKGKDVELRCDPISGHTALYWYRQSLGQGLEFLIYFQGNSAPDKSGLPSDRFSAERTGGSVSTLTIQRTQQEDSAVYLCASSLADYSGETQYFGPGTRLLVL.

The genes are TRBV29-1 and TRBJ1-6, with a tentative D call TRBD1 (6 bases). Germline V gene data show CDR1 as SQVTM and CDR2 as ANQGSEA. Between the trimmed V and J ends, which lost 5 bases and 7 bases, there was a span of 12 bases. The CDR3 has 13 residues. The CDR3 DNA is TGCAGCGTTAGTGGGGGCGACAATTCACCCCTCCACTTT. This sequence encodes CSVSGGDNSPLHF.

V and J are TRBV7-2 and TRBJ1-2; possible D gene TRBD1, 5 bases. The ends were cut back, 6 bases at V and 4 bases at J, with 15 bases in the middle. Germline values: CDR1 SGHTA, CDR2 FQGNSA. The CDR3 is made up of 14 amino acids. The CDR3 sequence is CASRREDRRYGYTF. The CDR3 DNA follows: TGTGCCAGCAGACGAGAAGACAGACGCTATGGCTACACCTTC.

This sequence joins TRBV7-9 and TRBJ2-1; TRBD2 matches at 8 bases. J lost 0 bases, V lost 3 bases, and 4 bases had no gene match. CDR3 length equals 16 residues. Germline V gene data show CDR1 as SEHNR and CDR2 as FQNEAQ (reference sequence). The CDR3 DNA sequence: TGTGCCAGCAGCTTTAGCGGGGTCCTCTCCTACAATGAGCAGTTCTTC. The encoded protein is CASSFSGVLSYNEQFF.

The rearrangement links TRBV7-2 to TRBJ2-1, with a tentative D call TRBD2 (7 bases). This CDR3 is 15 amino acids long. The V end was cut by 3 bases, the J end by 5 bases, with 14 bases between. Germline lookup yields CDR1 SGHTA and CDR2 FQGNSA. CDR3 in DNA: TGTGCCAGCAGCTTGGGGGGGCAGGTGGACAATGAGCAGTTCTTC. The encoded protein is CASSLGGQVDNEQFF.

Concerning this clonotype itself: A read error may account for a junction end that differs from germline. CDR3 in amino acids: CASSFPRLDADAQYF. The CDR3 DNA follows: TGTGCCAGCAGTTTTCCCAGACTCGACGCAGATGCGCAGTATTTT. The J gene is TRBJ2-3, the V gene TRBV12-3 or TRBV12-4; no reliable D call. This CDR3 is 15 amino acids long.

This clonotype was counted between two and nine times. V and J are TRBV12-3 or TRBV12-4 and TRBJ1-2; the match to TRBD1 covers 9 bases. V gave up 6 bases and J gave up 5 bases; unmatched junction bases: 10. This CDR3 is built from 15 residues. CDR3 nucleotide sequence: TGTGCCAGCAGCCAACCCGGGACAGGGTCTTATGGCTACACCTTC. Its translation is CASSQPGTGSYGYTF.

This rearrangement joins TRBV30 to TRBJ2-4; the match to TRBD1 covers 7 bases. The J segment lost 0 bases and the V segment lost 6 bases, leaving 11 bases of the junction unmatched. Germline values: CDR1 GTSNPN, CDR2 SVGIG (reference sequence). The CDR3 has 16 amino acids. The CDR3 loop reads CACRLGQALAKNIQYF. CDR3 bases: TGTGCCTGCCGACTCGGACAGGCGTTAGCCAAAAACATTCAGTACTTC.

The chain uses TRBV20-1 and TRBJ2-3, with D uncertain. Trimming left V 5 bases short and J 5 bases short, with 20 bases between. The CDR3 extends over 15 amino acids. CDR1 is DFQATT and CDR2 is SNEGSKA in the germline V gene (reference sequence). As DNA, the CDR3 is TGCAGTGCTGTGGCGTTTAGGATGCCTCGAGATACGCAGTATTTT. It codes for CSAVAFRMPRDTQYF.

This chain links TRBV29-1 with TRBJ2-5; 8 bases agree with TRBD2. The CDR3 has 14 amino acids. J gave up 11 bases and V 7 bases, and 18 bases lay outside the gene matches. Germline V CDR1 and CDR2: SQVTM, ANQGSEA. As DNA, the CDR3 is TGCAGCGCCGCCACTAGCGGCCTTTACAATGAGCAGTACTTC. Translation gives CSAATSGLYNEQYF.

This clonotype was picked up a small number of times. As DNA, the CDR3 is TGTGCCAGCAGAACTCACAGGGGCCTAAGGAATGAGCAGTTCTTC. It encodes CASRTHRGLRNEQFF. The chain carries TRBV28 and TRBJ2-1; 7 nucleotides match TRBD1. The ends lost 6 bases at V and 7 bases at J; junction bases unmatched: 12. The CDR3 has 15 amino acids. Germline V lookup: CDR1 MDHEN, CDR2 SYDVKM.